The 3 T cell receptor beta chains given below trace back to one sample, sequenced in a study of blood T cells in healthy people across ages. A second about 6 to 11 cycle PCR used barcoded and J-beta primers. TCRdb analysed the 5' RACE reads with MiXCR anew, one entry per CDR3 protein. Here the sample spans 1.5 million or so distinct CDR3 sequences, roughly 40% being singletons. Sequences were obtained from blood. These receptors were collected from a young woman in good health.

The chain has TRBV5-1 and TRBJ2-3; maybe TRBD1 (5 bases). V dropped 1 base and J dropped 1 base, with 13 bases sitting between them. The CDR3 runs to 16 residues. The germline V gene has CDR1 SGHRS and CDR2 YFSETQ. The DNA of the CDR3 is TGCGCCAGCAGCTTGTGGGTAGAGACAGGCACAGATACGCAGTATTTT. Its protein product is CASSLWVETGTDTQYF.

CDR3 coding DNA: TGCAGTGCTCGCCCGAGGAACCTCTATGGCTACACCTTC. Its translation is CSARPRNLYGYTF. The rearrangement joins TRBV20-1 to TRBJ1-2, with D unclear. The germline V and J ends were trimmed by 5 bases and 4 bases, with 14 bases remaining between them. Germline CDR1 is DFQATT and CDR2 is SNEGSKA (reference sequence). The CDR3 spans 13 residues.

The chain is built from TRBV6-5 and TRBJ2-1; D is uncertain. V lost 10 bases and J 6 bases, leaving 10 bases between the germline ends. CDR3 size: 11 residues. The germline gives CDR1 MNHEY, CDR2 SVGAGI. The CDR3 DNA is TGTGCCACCACCGATGCCAATGAGCAGTTCTTC. Translating it yields CATTDANEQFF.